What follows are 26 T cell receptor beta chains derived from one specimen sequenced in a study of cytomegalovirus exposure and HLA in healthy donors. The PCR ran on 60 Vbeta and 13 Jbeta primers. Some clones are missing from TCRdb's copy, which holds only in-frame ones; the method was immunoSEQ multiplex PCR. The sample has some 97,000 clones, 70% to 80% seen once. Sequencing was performed on PBMCs. The receptor source for this set is a female donor in good health and CMV-seropositive.

Only one count was recorded for this clone. The V and J genes are TRBV12-5 and TRBJ1-4; D unresolved. CDR1 is LGHNT and CDR2 is FRNRAP in the germline V gene. This CDR3 is 15 amino acids long. The germline V and J ends were trimmed by 7 bases and 0 bases, with 12 bases remaining between them. DNA for the CDR3: TGTGCTAGTGCCCCACCGGTCTCAACTAATGAAAAACTGTTTTTT. It codes for CASAPPVSTNEKLFF.

The chain carries TRBV19 and TRBJ2-1, with 9 bases lining up with TRBD2. CDR3 length equals 16 residues. The ends lost 1 base at V and 4 bases at J; junction bases unmatched: 5. Looked up from germline, CDR1 is LNHDA and CDR2 is SQIVND (reference sequence). CDR3 DNA sequence: TGTGCCAGTAGTATAGCATCGAGCGGGGGGTACAATGAGCAGTTCTTC. It encodes CASSIASSGGYNEQFF.

The chain has TRBV9 and TRBJ2-3, with 8 nucleotides matching TRBD2. The CDR3 loop spans 17 amino acids. Trimming cost V 2 bases and J 3 bases; bases outside gene matches: 11. Germline CDR1 SGDLS, CDR2 YYNGEE. The CDR3 spells CASSVHGGAGGTDTQYF. In nucleotides, the CDR3 is TGTGCCAGCAGCGTGCACGGGGGGGCCGGGGGGACAGATACGCAGTATTTT.

The chain employs TRBV18 and TRBJ1-2; tentative D call: TRBD1 (6 bases). The germline CDR1 and CDR2 sequences are KGHSH and LQKENI. Between the trimmed V and J ends, which lost 6 bases and 4 bases, there was a span of 15 bases. CDR3 size: 14 residues. DNA of the CDR3: TGTGCCAGCTCCCTCCGGGACAATGGCTATGGCTACACCTTC. Residues: CASSLRDNGYGYTF.

Remarks on this clone: The junction shows a germline mismatch at one end, possibly a read error. CDR3 in amino acids: CSSSLSQGAEAFF. The DNA for the CDR3 is TGTTCCAGCAGCTTATCACAGGGCGCTGAAGCTTTCTTT. The V and J genes are TRBV7-9 and TRBJ1-1, with a possible D match to TRBD1 (6 bases). The CDR3 has 13 amino acids. Germline V gene data show CDR1 as SEHNR and CDR2 as FQNEAQ (reference sequence).

The V gene is TRBV27, the J gene TRBJ2-3; 9 bases are a match to TRBD2. V was pared by 5 bases and J by 7 bases, with 10 bases of the junction left unmatched. The length of the CDR3 is 15 residues. Germline CDR1 and CDR2: MNHEY and SMNVEV (reference sequence). CDR3 loop: CASSPLAGEGNTQYF. The CDR3 bases are TGTGCCAGCAGTCCATTAGCGGGAGAGGGGAATACGCAGTATTTT.

The chain joins TRBV18 to TRBJ1-4; 8 nucleotides agree with TRBD1. From germline, CDR1 is KGHSH and CDR2 LQKENI. This CDR3 contains 14 residues. The V and J ends lost 3 bases and 8 bases, in that order; junction bases with no gene match: 5. CDR3 region: CASSPGQGEEKLFF. DNA for the CDR3: TGTGCCAGCTCACCTGGACAGGGTGAGGAAAAACTGTTTTTT.

This clone was counted once. The chain has TRBV9 and TRBJ1-1, with D perhaps matching TRBD1 (5 bases). Germline assignment: CDR1 SGDLS and CDR2 YYNGEE. V dropped 3 bases and J dropped 0 bases, with 9 bases sitting between them. CDR3 length: 14 amino acids. CDR3 nucleotides: TGTGCCAGCAGCGCCGAACAGGTGAACACTGAAGCTTTCTTT. Its translation: CASSAEQVNTEAFF.

The rearrangement links TRBV27 to TRBJ2-1; D may be TRBD2 (6 bases). The germline V and J ends were trimmed by 7 bases and 12 bases, with 22 bases remaining between them. Germline loops: CDR1 MNHEY, CDR2 SMNVEV (reference sequence). The length of the CDR3 is 14 residues. CDR3 in amino acids: CASTPYGGSFSQFF. For the CDR3, the DNA is TGTGCCAGCACCCCGTATGGAGGGTCCTTTTCGCAGTTCTTC.

Here the CDR3 reads CASSGTAYEQYF. DNA for the CDR3: TGTGCCAGCAGTGGTACAGCCTACGAGCAGTACTTC. This chain links TRBV2 with TRBJ2-5; D is ambiguous. The J call may be faulty, since TRBJ2-7 better matches the DNA end. Germline CDR1 and CDR2: SNHLY and FYNNEI. The CDR3 totals 12 residues.

A single count supports this clone. V is TRBV4-2 and J is TRBJ2-3; no clear D. The CDR3 is made up of 19 amino acids. CDR1 is LGHNA, CDR2 YNFKEQ, per germline. V dropped 1 base and J dropped 0 bases, with 20 bases sitting between them. Written as DNA, the CDR3 is TGTGCCAGCAGCCAAGGAGCCTACTCGCGCGCGACAAGCACAGATACGCAGTATTTT. Translated, it gives CASSQGAYSRATSTDTQYF.

The chain recombines TRBV6-1 with TRBJ2-1; 9 nucleotides agree with TRBD2. The J segment lost 5 bases and the V segment lost 6 bases, leaving 8 bases of the junction unmatched. The CDR3 spans 15 residues. Germline V gene sequence: CDR1 MNHNS, CDR2 SASEGT. In DNA, the CDR3 is TGTGCCAGCAGCTCCGGGACTAGCTTGGACAATGAGCAGTTCTTC. Translating it yields CASSSGTSLDNEQFF.

V and J are TRBV4-3 and TRBJ2-1; possible D gene TRBD2, 7 bases. Looked up from germline, CDR1 is LGHNA and CDR2 is YSLEER. The V end lost 4 bases, the J end lost 3 bases, and 16 bases lay between the germline ends. The CDR3 extends over 16 amino acids. This CDR3 is CASSLTRGGFYNEQFF. Here the CDR3 DNA reads TGCGCCAGCAGCCTTACTCGCGGGGGCTTCTACAATGAGCAGTTCTTC.

V and J are TRBV18 and TRBJ1-4, with D possibly being TRBD1 (5 bases). The germline gives CDR1 KGHSH, CDR2 LQKENI. Between the trimmed V and J ends, which lost 5 bases and 8 bases, there was a span of 18 bases. This CDR3 spans 15 amino acids. This CDR3 is CASSSTGTLGEKLFF. The CDR3 bases are TGTGCCAGCTCATCCACAGGAACTTTAGGAGAAAAACTGTTTTTT.

The rearrangement links TRBV11-3 to TRBJ2-5; D is possibly TRBD1 (5 bases). The J call is in doubt because the DNA end fits TRBJ2-7 better. This CDR3 comprises 13 residues. Germline values: CDR1 SGHNT, CDR2 YENEEA. The CDR3 reads CASSLQGSYEQYF. CDR3 nucleotides: TGTGCCAGCAGCTTACAGGGCTCCTACGAGCAGTACTTC.

The V gene is TRBV6-6, the J gene TRBJ2-7; TRBD2 agrees at 10 bases. Germline CDR1 MNHNY, CDR2 SVGAGI (reference sequence). The V gene end was trimmed by 3 bases and the J gene end by 7 bases; junction bases not matched to a gene: 9. The CDR3 has 15 amino acids. The CDR3 region is CASSYRSGRAGEQYF. CDR3 in DNA: TGTGCCAGCAGTTATAGGAGCGGGAGGGCGGGTGAGCAGTACTTC.

The table lists this clone with a few counts. V gene TRBV7-2 combines with J gene TRBJ2-1; TRBD2 matches at 11 bases. This CDR3 has 19 residues. Per germline, CDR1 SGHTA and CDR2 FQGNSA. V lost 3 bases, J lost 4 bases, and 14 bases stayed unmatched. The CDR3 DNA reads as TGTGCCAGCAGCTTGATAGGTGTGGGTAGCGGGAGGGGGTACAATGAGCAGTTCTTC. It yields the protein CASSLIGVGSGRGYNEQFF.

This clone was seen a single time. V usage is TRBV19 and J usage is TRBJ2-7, with TRBD1 identical over 8 bases. CDR3 length: 14 residues. With 4 bases clipped from V and 0 bases from J, the junction kept 2 bases outside the gene matches. Germline V lookup: CDR1 LNHDA, CDR2 SQIVND (reference sequence). The CDR3 protein is CASSTRGPSYEQYF. Here the CDR3 DNA reads TGTGCCAGTAGTACCAGGGGGCCCTCCTACGAGCAGTACTTC.

This clone was found once. This sequence joins TRBV5-4 and TRBJ2-5; maybe TRBD2 (6 bases). Per germline, CDR1 SGHNT and CDR2 YYREEE (reference sequence). The CDR3 has 15 residues. Trimming stripped 1 base from V and 5 bases from J, with 15 bases between. CDR3 sequence: CASSLRSAGSETQYF. The DNA for the CDR3 is TGTGCCAGCAGCTTGCGTTCGGCGGGGTCTGAGACCCAGTACTTC.

The chain uses TRBV7-9 and TRBJ2-1; 7 positions agree with TRBD1. The CDR3 consists of 16 residues. The V segment lost 1 base and the J segment 2 bases; nucleotides outside the gene matches: 5. Germline CDR1 is SEHNR and CDR2 is FQNEAQ (reference sequence). The DNA for the CDR3 is TGTGCCAGCAGCTTAGGCTTGGGACAGCCCTACAATGAGCAGTTCTTC. Translating it yields CASSLGLGQPYNEQFF. Using reference TRBV7-9 and TRBJ2-1 for the parts outside the CDR3, the full variable domain is DTGVSQNPRHKITKRGQNVTFRCDPISEHNRLYWYRQTLGQGPEFLTYFQNEAQLEKSRLLSDRFSAERPKGSFSTLEIQRTEQGDSAMYLCASSLGLGQPYNEQFFGPGTRLTVL.

The chain joins TRBV6-5 to TRBJ1-2; a weak D match, TRBD1 (6 bases). The CDR3 has 14 amino acids. V lost 4 bases and J 2 bases, leaving 11 bases between the germline ends. Per germline, CDR1 MNHEY and CDR2 SVGAGI. The CDR3 sequence is CASSWGRINYGYTF. The CDR3 DNA is TGTGCCAGCAGTTGGGGGCGCATCAACTATGGCTACACCTTC.

Only a few counts were recorded for this clone. The chain combines TRBV5-1 with TRBJ1-1; D might be TRBD1 (5 bases). The CDR3 sequence is 13 residues long. Between the trimmed V and J ends, which lost 0 bases and 6 bases, there was a span of 9 bases. CDR1 SGHRS and CDR2 YFSETQ come from the germline V gene. The DNA of the CDR3 is TGCGCCAGCAGCTTGGTTCAGGGTGCTGAAGCTTTCTTT. Translating gives CASSLVQGAEAFF.

The chain carries TRBV11-2 and TRBJ2-5, with TRBD2 matching over 10 bases. The CDR3 has 16 amino acids. CDR1 and CDR2 (germline): SGHAT, FQNNGV. V shed 5 bases and J 1 base; nucleotides not matched to a gene: 7. In DNA, the CDR3 is TGTGCCAGCAGCCTGTTAGCGGGGGGCGTCCAAGAGACCCAGTACTTC. This codes for CASSLLAGGVQETQYF.

This clone was seen only once. This rearrangement joins TRBV6-6 to TRBJ1-4; 9 positions match TRBD1. The V gene end was trimmed by 1 base and the J gene end by 3 bases; junction bases not matched to a gene: 3. There are 16 residues in the CDR3. CDR1 is MNHNY, CDR2 SVGAGI, per germline (reference sequence). Here the CDR3 reads CASSYFGTGSNEKLFF. The CDR3 nucleotides read TGTGCCAGCAGTTACTTCGGGACAGGGTCTAATGAAAAACTGTTTTTT.

The chain couples TRBV10-2 to TRBJ2-5; the D is unclear. The germline V and J ends were trimmed by 6 bases and 7 bases, with 12 bases remaining between them. The CDR3 totals 12 residues. The V gene's germline CDR1 is WSHSY and CDR2 SAAADI. In DNA, the CDR3 is TGCGCCAGCAGGGCACCCGGGTGGACCCAGTACTTC. It translates to CASRAPGWTQYF.

In this sample, this clone turned up a few times. DNA for the CDR3: TGTGCCAGCAGTGAAGGGACAGTAACAGATACGCAGTATTTT. Translation: CASSEGTVTDTQYF. This chain uses TRBV2 with TRBJ2-3, with D maybe TRBD1 (6 bases). Deletions cut 1 base from V and 3 bases from J, with 8 bases between. The CDR3 runs 14 residues. CDR1 and CDR2 from the germline V gene are SNHLY and FYNNEI.